These 30 T cell receptor beta chains share one sample of origin, sequenced in a study of blood T cell repertoires in COVID-19. Measured with immunoSEQ multiplex PCR; TCRdb has only the in-frame clones, and not every one. The sample records 200,000 to 250,000 clones, around nine tenths being singletons. Input material: peripheral blood. Receptors originate from a man in his 60s with acute or convalescent COVID-19.

The genes are TRBV5-1 and TRBJ2-3; 7 bases agree with TRBD1. The V segment lost 6 bases and the J segment 5 bases; nucleotides outside the gene matches: 15. CDR3 length: 16 residues. In germline, CDR1 is SGHRS, CDR2 YFSETQ. The CDR3 reads CASKVQGVSSGDTQYF. The CDR3 bases are TGCGCCAGCAAGGTCCAGGGGGTCTCTTCGGGAGATACGCAGTATTTT.

The V call is TRBV30, the J call TRBJ1-6, with a possible D match to TRBD1 (6 bases). CDR3 length: 17 amino acids. Deletions cut 2 bases from V and 0 bases from J, with 14 bases between. CDR1 and CDR2 from the germline V gene are GTSNPN and SVGIG (reference sequence). The CDR3 nucleotides read TGTGCCTGGAGTACAGGGCCAGTCAGCTCCTATAATTCACCCCTCCACTTT. Translating it yields CAWSTGPVSSYNSPLHF.

As regards this clone: The junction differs from germline at one of its ends, possibly a read error. V and J are TRBV6-5 and TRBJ2-2; 10 bases are a match to TRBD1. The CDR3 length is 16 residues. Germline loops: CDR1 MNHEY, CDR2 SVGAGI. The CDR3 region is CASRYSGTGASGELFF. In DNA, the CDR3 is TGTGCCAGCAGATACTCCGGGACAGGGGCATCCGGGGAGCTGTTTTTT.

Written as DNA, the CDR3 is TGTGCTAGTGGTGGGCCTAGCACAGATACGCAGTATTTT. It yields the protein CASGGPSTDTQYF. The V and J genes are TRBV12-5 and TRBJ2-3; D is unclear. CDR1 is LGHNT and CDR2 is FRNRAP in the germline V gene. The germline V and J ends were trimmed by 5 bases and 0 bases, with 6 bases remaining between them. The CDR3 contains 13 residues.

This clone was recorded once. The chain joins TRBV2 to TRBJ2-5; D might be TRBD1 (7 bases). The CDR3 is 13 residues long. Germline V gene lookup returns CDR1 SNHLY and CDR2 FYNNEI. The V and J ends lost 7 bases and 4 bases respectively, with 13 bases between them. The CDR3 sequence: CASNSQGGETQYF. For the CDR3, the DNA is TGTGCCAGCAACTCCCAGGGGGGAGAGACCCAGTACTTC.

The gene calls are TRBV5-1 and TRBJ1-1; weak D call: TRBD1 (5 bases). V was clipped by 0 bases and J by 1 base, with 13 bases between them. CDR3 length equals 16 residues. Germline-derived CDR1 and CDR2 are SGHRS and YFSETQ. CDR3 amino acids: CASSLEGVPGNTEAFF. The CDR3 DNA reads as TGCGCCAGCAGCTTGGAAGGGGTGCCTGGGAACACTGAAGCTTTCTTT.

The rearrangement uses TRBV28 and TRBJ2-7; D may be TRBD1 (5 bases). V shed 7 bases and J shed 2 bases, with 12 bases lying between them. This CDR3 is 13 amino acids long. CDR1 is MDHEN and CDR2 is SYDVKM in the germline V gene. The CDR3 DNA is TGTGCCAGCACTCTCGACAGTGCCTACGAGCAGTACTTC. The encoded protein is CASTLDSAYEQYF.

A single count supports this clone. The chain links TRBV7-9 to TRBJ2-7, with a tentative D call TRBD1 (6 bases). This CDR3 has 15 amino acids. V was clipped by 5 bases and J by 4 bases, with 18 bases between them. Germline V gives CDR1 SEHNR, CDR2 FQNEAQ (reference sequence). The CDR3 sequence is CASSPRTVSAYEQYF. The CDR3 DNA reads as TGTGCCAGCAGCCCCCGGACAGTCTCGGCATACGAGCAGTACTTC.

V usage is TRBV19 and J usage is TRBJ1-1; tentatively, D is TRBD1 (5 bases). V shed 6 bases and J shed 1 base, with 12 bases lying between them. Germline V gene data show CDR1 as LNHDA and CDR2 as SQIVND (reference sequence). The CDR3 runs to 14 residues. CDR3 in DNA: TGTGCCAGTAGCCTCCTCGGGGGGAACACTGAAGCTTTCTTT. Translated: CASSLLGGNTEAFF.

This chain links TRBV6-1 with TRBJ2-7; 10 nucleotides line up with TRBD2. V shed 2 bases and J 5 bases; nucleotides not matched to a gene: 15. This CDR3 has 18 residues. Germline V gene lookup returns CDR1 MNHNS and CDR2 SASEGT. CDR3 nucleotides: TGTGCCAGCAGTGAATGGGTCGGAGCGGGGGGGCCTCATAACGAGCAGTACTTC. Its translation: CASSEWVGAGGPHNEQYF.

This rearrangement joins TRBV3-1 (or the pseudogene TRBV3-2) to TRBJ1-3, with TRBD1 as a possible D gene (5 bases). V was pared by 1 base and J by 7 bases, with 8 bases between. The germline CDR1 and CDR2 sequences are LGHDT and YNNKEL (reference sequence). This CDR3 comprises 13 residues. The CDR3 bases are TGTGCCAGCAGCCAAGGTCGGGGGAACACCATATATTTT. Translated: CASSQGRGNTIYF.

V usage is TRBV18 and J usage is TRBJ1-5; 7 bases are a match to TRBD1. The V gene's germline CDR1 is KGHSH and CDR2 LQKENI. The V gene end was trimmed by 0 bases and the J gene end by 0 bases; junction bases not matched to a gene: 2. The CDR3 runs 16 residues. The DNA for the CDR3 is TGTGCCAGCTCACCACCTGGGACAGATAGCAATCAGCCCCAGCATTTT. It yields the protein CASSPPGTDSNQPQHF. Together with reference TRBV18 and TRBJ1-5, the CDR3 gives the full variable domain: NAGVMQNPRHLVRRRGQEARLRCSPMKGHSHVYWYRQLPEEGLKFMVYLQKENIIDESGMPKERFSAEFPKEGPSILRIQQVVRGDSAAYFCASSPPGTDSNQPQHFGDGTRLSIL.

V usage is TRBV27 and J usage is TRBJ2-5; D gene unclear. Germline values: CDR1 MNHEY, CDR2 SMNVEV (reference sequence). The CDR3 totals 13 residues. V lost 5 bases, J lost 5 bases, and 12 bases lay in between. Here the CDR3 reads CASSPPYRETQYF. CDR3 DNA sequence: TGTGCCAGCAGTCCACCTTATCGGGAGACCCAGTACTTC.

J is TRBJ1-3 and V is TRBV18; 7 positions match TRBD1. This CDR3 spans 14 amino acids. Germline-derived CDR1 and CDR2 are KGHSH and LQKENI. The V gene end was trimmed by 5 bases and the J gene end by 3 bases; junction bases not matched to a gene: 4. CDR3 nucleotide sequence: TGTGCCAGCTCAGCAGGGGGAGGTGGAAACACCATATATTTT. This sequence encodes CASSAGGGGNTIYF. The entire variable domain, with the rest obtained from reference TRBV18 and TRBJ1-3, is as follows: NAGVMQNPRHLVRRRGQEARLRCSPMKGHSHVYWYRQLPEEGLKFMVYLQKENIIDESGMPKERFSAEFPKEGPSILRIQQVVRGDSAAYFCASSAGGGGNTIYFGEGSWLTVV.

This chain joins TRBV9 and TRBJ1-5; 10 bases fit TRBD1. Germline V gene data show CDR1 as SGDLS and CDR2 as YYNGEE. After removal of 3 bases from V and 6 bases from J, the junction contained 6 bases not matched to a gene. This CDR3 spans 15 amino acids. CDR3 residues: CASSADDRGRQPQHF. CDR3 sequence (DNA): TGTGCCAGCAGCGCTGATGACAGGGGGCGTCAGCCCCAGCATTTT.

V is TRBV7-9 and J is TRBJ1-3; D gene ambiguous. Germline CDR1 SEHNR, CDR2 FQNEAQ (reference sequence). This CDR3 contains 15 residues. Trimming removed 2 bases from V and 0 bases from J, with 8 bases in between. CDR3 sequence (DNA): TGTGCCAGCAGCTTAATATTCCCCTCTGGAAACACCATATATTTT. Protein: CASSLIFPSGNTIYF.

This clone was counted at least ten times. This chain connects TRBV13 to TRBJ2-3; tentatively, D is TRBD2 (6 bases). V dropped 3 bases and J dropped 6 bases, with 13 bases sitting between them. The CDR3 extends over 14 amino acids. Germline-derived CDR1 and CDR2 are PRHDT and FYEKMQ (reference sequence). In nucleotides, the CDR3 is TGTGCCAGCAGCTTGAGAGGGGCGGGGGATACGCAGTATTTT. This sequence encodes CASSLRGAGDTQYF.

This chain uses TRBV4-3 with TRBJ2-3; 11 bases map to TRBD2. The CDR3 has 16 residues. Germline V CDR1 and CDR2: LGHNA, YSLEER. Germline trimming cut 0 bases from V and 7 bases from J; bases unmatched to any gene: 6. The CDR3 is CASSQDLLAGVNTQYF. DNA for the CDR3: TGCGCCAGCAGCCAAGATCTACTAGCGGGGGTGAATACGCAGTATTTT.

V gene TRBV12-3 or TRBV12-4 combines with J gene TRBJ2-1; no definite D call. V was cut by 5 bases and J by 1 base, with 6 bases left in between. This CDR3 has 13 amino acids. CDR3 sequence reads: CASSPLSYNEQFF. The CDR3 DNA follows: TGTGCCAGCAGTCCTCTTTCCTACAATGAGCAGTTCTTC.

The chain carries TRBV9 and TRBJ2-7, with 9 bases fitting TRBD1. The V gene end was trimmed by 2 bases and the J gene end by 0 bases; junction bases not matched to a gene: 6. The CDR3 sequence is 16 residues long. CDR1 SGDLS and CDR2 YYNGEE come from the germline V gene. The CDR3 reads CASSVGGQGSSYEQYF. The CDR3 coding sequence is TGTGCCAGCAGCGTGGGTGGACAGGGGAGCTCCTACGAGCAGTACTTC.

This chain connects TRBV18 to TRBJ2-2; no clear D gene. Trimming left V 2 bases short and J 1 base short, with 8 bases between. Germline lookup yields CDR1 KGHSH and CDR2 LQKENI. CDR3 size: 15 residues. CDR3 bases: TGTGCCAGCTCACCATTGAGGAAGAACACCGGGGAGCTGTTTTTT. Translation gives CASSPLRKNTGELFF. The complete variable domain, with remaining parts taken from reference TRBV18 and TRBJ2-2, reads NAGVMQNPRHLVRRRGQEARLRCSPMKGHSHVYWYRQLPEEGLKFMVYLQKENIIDESGMPKERFSAEFPKEGPSILRIQQVVRGDSAAYFCASSPLRKNTGELFFGEGSRLTVL.

This clone was seen a single time. The chain recombines TRBV5-1 with TRBJ2-7, with 7 bases that match TRBD1. The CDR3 is made up of 13 amino acids. The V gene's germline CDR1 is SGHRS and CDR2 YFSETQ. V lost 4 bases, J lost 7 bases, and 8 bases stayed unmatched. CDR3: CASSLGGAWEQYF. DNA of the CDR3: TGCGCCAGCAGCCTAGGGGGCGCGTGGGAGCAGTACTTC. The whole variable domain, remainder taken from reference TRBV5-1 and TRBJ2-7, is KAGVTQTPRYLIKTRGQQVTLSCSPISGHRSVSWYQQTPGQGLQFLFEYFSETQRNKGNFPGRFSGRQFSNSRSEMNVSTLELGDSALYLCASSLGGAWEQYFGPGTRLTVT.

CDR3 residues: CACSTPPLNTGELFF. CDR3 sequence (DNA): TGTGCCTGTTCTACCCCCCCGCTGAACACCGGGGAGCTGTTTTTT. The V gene is TRBV30, the J gene TRBJ2-2; no reliable D call. Per germline, CDR1 GTSNPN and CDR2 SVGIG (reference sequence). Between the trimmed V and J ends, which lost 6 bases and 1 base, there was a span of 15 bases. CDR3 length equals 15 residues. Based on the CDR3 plus reference TRBV30 and TRBJ2-2, the full variable domain is SQTIHQWPATLVQPVGSPLSLECTVEGTSNPNLYWYRQAAGRGLQLLFYSVGIGQISSEVPQNLSASRPQDRQFILSSKKLLLSDSGFYLCACSTPPLNTGELFFGEGSRLTVL.

CDR3 protein: CASSRPQGREQYF. DNA for the CDR3: TGTGCCAGCAGCCGGCCGCAGGGTCGCGAGCAGTACTTC. The V and J genes are TRBV3-1 (or the pseudogene TRBV3-2) and TRBJ2-7, with a possible D match to TRBD1 (5 bases). The germline V and J ends were trimmed by 4 bases and 6 bases, with 13 bases remaining between them. Germline values: CDR1 LGHDT, CDR2 YNNKEL (reference sequence). This CDR3 is 13 amino acids long.

The chain links TRBV6-2 or TRBV6-3 to TRBJ2-5, with TRBD1 matching 7 bases. CDR1 is MNHEY and CDR2 is SVGEGT in the germline V gene. This CDR3 is 16 amino acids long. V shed 0 bases, J shed 2 bases, and the junction held 6 bases outside the gene matches. This CDR3 is CASSYSVTGVQETQYF. CDR3 DNA: TGTGCCAGCAGTTACTCGGTAACAGGGGTTCAAGAGACCCAGTACTTC.

The chain couples TRBV15 to TRBJ1-4; D remains unclear. The CDR3 is made up of 16 amino acids. V was cut by 3 bases and J by 6 bases, with 17 bases left in between. Germline CDR1 and CDR2: LNHNV and YYDKDF (reference sequence). CDR3 sequence (DNA): TGTGCCACCAGCAGTACAAAGCGTAGAGCGGATGAAAAACTGTTTTTT. Its translation is CATSSTKRRADEKLFF.

The chain carries TRBV3-1 (or the pseudogene TRBV3-2) and TRBJ2-5; 8 nucleotides line up with TRBD1. The CDR3 runs 18 residues. The V gene's germline CDR1 is LGHDT and CDR2 YNNKEL (reference sequence). J was trimmed by 5 bases and V by 0 bases; bases with no gene match: 14. CDR3 region: CASSQDPQATGASETQYF. The CDR3 DNA reads as TGTGCCAGCAGCCAAGATCCACAGGCGACAGGGGCCTCGGAGACCCAGTACTTC.

This clone turned up a few times. The chain joins TRBV7-9 to TRBJ1-3; 9 bases agree with TRBD1. The CDR3 sequence is 18 residues long. Germline CDR1 and CDR2: SEHNR and FQNEAQ (reference sequence). V dropped 5 bases and J dropped 0; count of bases not matched to a gene: 11. As DNA, the CDR3 is TGTGCCAGCAGCCCGGGACAGGGAAACCCGTCCTCTGGAAACACCATATATTTT. It specifies CASSPGQGNPSSGNTIYF.

This chain uses TRBV15 with TRBJ2-7, with 7 bases identical to TRBD2. The V segment lost 0 bases and the J segment 0 bases; nucleotides outside the gene matches: 2. This CDR3 comprises 15 residues. Germline V gives CDR1 LNHNV, CDR2 YYDKDF (reference sequence). The CDR3 sequence is CATSREGGGSYEQYF. For the CDR3, the DNA is TGTGCCACCAGCAGAGAAGGCGGGGGCTCCTACGAGCAGTACTTC.

V gene TRBV9 combines with J gene TRBJ1-6; 7 nucleotides match TRBD1. From germline, CDR1 is SGDLS and CDR2 YYNGEE. Trimming took 3 bases from V and 9 from J; bases not matched to a gene: 21. This CDR3 region has 19 residues. The CDR3 protein is CASSGSDTDDRDRGSPLHF. In DNA form, the CDR3 reads TGTGCCAGCAGCGGATCGGATACTGATGACAGGGACCGAGGTTCACCCCTCCACTTT.